The clone carrying this T cell receptor beta chain has at least ten counts. TCRdb re-called the 5' RACE reads with MiXCR, one entry per CDR3 protein. The sample holds more than 2,500 distinct CDR3 sequences, 5.5% to 7% seen once. This entry comes from a study of spatial heterogeneity in lung cancer. Study at large: Sequencing consistently turned up more beta-chain sequences than alpha-chain sequences. On average, each unique TCR and UMI combination appeared more than ten times in raw reads.

This CDR3 has 16 residues. V was pared by 5 bases and J by 7 bases, with 10 bases of the junction left unmatched. CDR1 is LNHDA and CDR2 is SQIVND in the germline V gene (reference sequence). As to time point: sample taken at primary tumor resection. A total of approximately 69 untreated early-stage non-small cell lung cancer patients served as donors. The specimen was normal lung tissue next to the tumor, collected at surgery. The V call is TRBV19, the J call TRBJ2-1, with 11 nucleotides matching TRBD2. This sequence was found in a male donor with early-stage non-small cell lung cancer. CDR3 region: CASSLESGTSGNEQFF. The CDR3 DNA reads TGTGCCAGTAGTCTCGAATCCGGGACTAGCGGAAATGAGCAGTTCTTC.